This T cell receptor beta chain originates from a study of cytomegalovirus exposure and HLA in healthy donors. Germline V gene sequence: CDR1 SNHLY, CDR2 FYNNEI. The CDR3 spans 12 residues. The V gene lost 5 bases and the J gene lost 3 bases, with 8 bases spanning the gap. Use of 60 Vbeta and 13 Jbeta primers characterized the PCR. Original processing methods: An analysis performed later counted roughly 79 million unique TCR beta chains (approximately 11 million of them shared). Measured with immunoSEQ multiplex PCR; TCRdb has only the in-frame clones, and not every one. The V and J calls and clone size were taken over from that table, and D and trimming were inferred from the DNA. The table gives approximately 80,000 clones; the top ten clones make up 1.1% of it.

The chain links TRBV2 to TRBJ2-7, with D possibly matching TRBD1 (5 bases). This clonotype was obtained from a woman aged 25 to 39 in good health and CMV-seronegative. Material for sequencing was PBMCs. CDR3 sequence reads: CASSYDSYEQYF. In nucleotides, the CDR3 is TGTGCCAGCAGTTACGACAGCTACGAGCAGTACTTC.